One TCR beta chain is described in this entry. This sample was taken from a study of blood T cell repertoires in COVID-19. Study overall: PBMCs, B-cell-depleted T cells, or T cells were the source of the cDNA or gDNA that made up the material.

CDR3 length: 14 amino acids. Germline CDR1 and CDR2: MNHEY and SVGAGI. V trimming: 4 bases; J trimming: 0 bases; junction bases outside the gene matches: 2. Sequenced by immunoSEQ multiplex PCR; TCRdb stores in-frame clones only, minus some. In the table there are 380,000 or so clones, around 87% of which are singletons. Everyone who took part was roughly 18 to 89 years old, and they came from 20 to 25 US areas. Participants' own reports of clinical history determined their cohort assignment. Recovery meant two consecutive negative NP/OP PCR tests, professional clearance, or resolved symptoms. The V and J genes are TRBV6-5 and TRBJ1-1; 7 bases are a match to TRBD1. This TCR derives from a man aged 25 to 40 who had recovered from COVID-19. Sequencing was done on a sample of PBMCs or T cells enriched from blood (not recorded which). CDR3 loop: CASSSGQVNTEAFF. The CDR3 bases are TGTGCCAGCAGTTCAGGACAGGTGAACACTGAAGCTTTCTTT.